This T cell receptor (beta chain) was recovered during a study of T cells in Graves' hyperthyroidism and ophthalmopathy. Amplification of TCR beta CDR3 regions was performed using RNA transcripts as template. In the first-round RT-PCR of the TCR CDR3, the HTBI primer set was used. TCRdb ran MiXCR on the multiplex PCR reads and lists one entry per CDR3 protein. Here the sample spans hundreds of thousands of distinct CDR3 sequences, 12% to 15% being singletons. V was cut by 7 bases and J by 5 bases, with 12 bases left in between. CDR3 size: 12 residues. Germline V gives CDR1 SGHDT, CDR2 YYEEEE. Concerning this clonotype itself: A read error may explain this, as a much larger clone is one base away.

The chain links TRBV5-6 to TRBJ1-2; D remains ambiguous. The sample was blood. This clonotype originated in a woman aged 35 to 49 with Graves' hyperthyroidism. The CDR3 loop reads CASGAAVYGYTF. DNA of the CDR3: TGTGCCAGCGGCGCGGCGGTATATGGCTACACCTTC.